This TCR beta chain was recovered during a study of blood T cell repertoires in COVID-19. Study in general: Sample material is recorded as cDNA or gDNA derived from T cells, B-cell-depleted T cells, or PBMCs.

Germline V gene lookup returns CDR1 SGHTS and CDR2 YDEGEE. The CDR3 is 18 residues long. Trimming took 7 bases from V and 1 from J; bases not matched to a gene: 18. Patients from Seattle were sampled longitudinally, starting during active infection. In the original workflow: Counts of nucleated cells, estimated from reference gene primer amplification, were obtained. The data were produced by immunoSEQ multiplex PCR, yet TCRdb's version contains in-frame clones alone and is incomplete. Clonal size and the V and J genes are those of that table, whereas D and trimming came from the DNA. The sample has roughly 120,000 clones, 90% to 95% seen once. This clone has only one observation.

J is TRBJ2-3 and V is TRBV5-8; 7 bases line up with TRBD2. The receptor was isolated from a man in his fifties or sixties with COVID-19, enrolled during active disease. Material: peripheral blood. The CDR3 here is CASPQQPGGSEGTDTQYF. DNA of the CDR3: TGTGCCAGCCCCCAGCAGCCCGGCGGGAGTGAGGGCACAGATACGCAGTATTTT.